The rows below give T cell receptor beta chains drawn from one sample of a study of blood T cells in healthy people across ages. TCRdb ran MiXCR on the 5' RACE reads and lists one entry per CDR3 protein. The table includes hundreds of thousands of distinct CDR3 sequences, 25% detected once. The sample was also reused in another study, on T cells of mothers and their children.

The specimen was blood. These receptors originate from a boy aged 10-17 years in good health. The CDR3 runs from the conserved cysteine through the conserved F or W. A D gene is named only where the DNA matches it firmly. Clone size is stated in some rows and not others, as once, few, many or a class when expanded.

>.|TRBV29-1|TRBJ2-5|.
CSVGAKPGQTGHQETQYF
TGCAGCGTTGGGGCCAAACCGGGGCAGACGGGGCACCAAGAGACCCAGTACTTC
>.|TRBV6-5|TRBJ2-1|.
CASSYSTHEQFF
TGTGCCAGCAGTTACTCGACCCATGAGCAGTTCTTC
>.|TRBV5-5|TRBJ2-2|.
CASSLTATNTGELFF
TGTGCCAGCAGCTTGACCGCCACGAACACCGGGGAGCTGTTTTTT
>.|TRBV9|TRBJ1-2|few
CASSQTGTDYGYTF
TGTGCCAGCAGCCAAACCGGGACTGACTATGGCTACACCTTC
>.|TRBV29-1|TRBJ2-1|few
CSVDGEQFF
TGCAGCGTTGATGGTGAGCAGTTCTTC
>.|TRBV5-1|TRBJ2-7|few
CASSPQGMVDEQYF
TGCGCCAGCAGTCCCCAGGGAATGGTGGACGAGCAGTACTTC
>TRBD1|TRBV7-8|TRBJ2-5|.
CASSSAGQGAGETQYF
TGTGCCAGCAGCTCAGCTGGACAGGGGGCAGGGGAGACCCAGTACTTC
>.|TRBV4-3|TRBJ1-1|.
CASSQDQRPNTEAFF
TGCGCCAGCAGCCAAGATCAACGGCCGAACACTGAAGCTTTCTTT
>.|TRBV6-4|TRBJ2-3|few
CASIRTGTQYF
TGTGCCAGCATTCGGACCGGTACGCAGTATTTT
>.|TRBV12-3/TRBV12-4|TRBJ2-7|.
CASSPFGRYYEQYF
TGTGCCAGCAGCCCCTTCGGCAGGTACTACGAGCAGTACTTC
>TRBD2|TRBV7-2|TRBJ2-1|.
CASRDPSGGDYNEQFF
TGTGCCAGCAGAGATCCTAGCGGGGGGGACTACAATGAGCAGTTCTTC